These 18 T cell receptor beta chains share one sample of origin, sequenced in a study of CD8+ T cells in alopecia areata. Treatment given: oral pan-JAK inhibitor, 5-10 mg twice daily. Isolated RNA was reverse transcribed into cDNA used as the sequencing template. Sequenced by immunoSEQ multiplex PCR; TCRdb stores in-frame clones only, minus some. The sample has 180,000 or so clones, 50% to 75% seen once. The sample here was CD4+ T cells sorted from blood, taken at roughly week 55, from a patient treated with tofacitinib. These receptors all stem from a human donor with alopecia areata.

This chain links TRBV11-2 with TRBJ2-5; D is uncertain. The V and J ends lost 5 bases and 1 base respectively, with 5 bases between them. The CDR3 contains 12 residues. The germline CDR1 and CDR2 sequences are SGHAT and FQNNGV. The CDR3 DNA sequence: TGTGCCAGCAGCCTCACCCAAGAGACCCAGTACTTC. Protein product: CASSLTQETQYF.

The chain has TRBV15 and TRBJ2-5, with D perhaps matching TRBD1 or TRBD2 (6 bases each). Trimming cost V 1 base and J 4 bases, with 10 bases left between them. This CDR3 has 14 residues. The V gene's germline CDR1 is LNHNV and CDR2 YYDKDF (reference sequence). The CDR3 region is CATSRGGARETQYF. In DNA form, the CDR3 reads TGTGCCACCAGCAGAGGGGGGGCGCGAGAGACCCAGTACTTC.

The chain is built from TRBV29-1 and TRBJ1-1; D gene uncertain. The CDR3 covers 16 residues. The germline gives CDR1 SQVTM, CDR2 ANQGSEA. Trimming left V 2 bases short and J 10 bases short, with 26 bases between. CDR3 region: CSVENPGLTRSRRAFF. DNA for the CDR3: TGCAGCGTTGAAAACCCTGGATTGACACGATCCAGGCGAGCTTTCTTT.

In the case of this clone: At the DNA level, this CDR3 is encoded by other sequences in the same sample as well. The rearrangement joins TRBV2 to TRBJ1-2; 7 bases align to TRBD1. This CDR3 has 13 amino acids. V trimming: 6 bases; J trimming: 8 bases; junction bases outside the gene matches: 9. From germline, CDR1 is SNHLY and CDR2 FYNNEI. The CDR3 DNA is TGTGCCAGCAGAGGTACAGGGGCAGGGGGCTACACCTTC. Protein product: CASRGTGAGGYTF.

The rearrangement links TRBV6-6 to TRBJ1-2; perhaps TRBD1 as D (6 bases). V was trimmed by 0 bases and J by 8 bases, leaving 16 bases between them. The germline V gene has CDR1 MNHNY and CDR2 SVGAGI (reference sequence). This CDR3 has 15 amino acids. CDR3 loop: CASSYSGTPSLGYTF. As DNA, the CDR3 is TGTGCCAGCAGTTACTCCGGGACACCTTCTTTGGGCTACACCTTC.

The rearrangement links TRBV6-5 to TRBJ1-2, with TRBD1 as a possible D gene (6 bases). The V gene lost 2 bases and the J gene lost 3 bases, with 13 bases spanning the gap. The CDR3 has 15 residues. Germline V gene lookup returns CDR1 MNHEY and CDR2 SVGAGI. The DNA of the CDR3 is TGTGCCAGCAGTTACCTCCGACAGGAGCACTATGGCTACACCTTC. Its protein is CASSYLRQEHYGYTF.

CDR3 residues: CASSQTGPSTQFF. CDR3 sequence (DNA): TGTGCCAGCAGCCAGACAGGGCCGTCAACCCAGTTCTTC. The gene calls are TRBV7-9 and TRBJ2-1; 7 positions match TRBD1. CDR1 SEHNR and CDR2 FQNEAQ come from the germline V gene (reference sequence). V trimming: 5 bases; J trimming: 13 bases; junction bases outside the gene matches: 11. The CDR3 covers 13 residues.

The V gene is TRBV4-1, the J gene TRBJ1-5, with D tentatively TRBD1 (5 bases). This CDR3 spans 15 amino acids. The V gene lost 5 bases and the J gene lost 2 bases, with 13 bases spanning the gap. Germline-derived CDR1 and CDR2 are MGHRA and YSYEKL. The CDR3 is CASSSGPLGNQPQHF. The DNA for the CDR3 is TGCGCCAGCAGCTCAGGGCCTCTGGGCAATCAGCCCCAGCATTTT.

This clone was seen a single time. This chain joins TRBV4-1 and TRBJ1-2; 7 bases match TRBD1. This CDR3 is built from 16 residues. V gave up 3 bases and J gave up 7 bases; unmatched junction bases: 14. Germline CDR1 MGHRA, CDR2 YSYEKL. The CDR3: CASSQGQSPRTSGYTF. The CDR3 DNA follows: TGCGCCAGCAGCCAGGGACAGTCACCCAGGACTAGTGGCTACACCTTC.

V usage is TRBV7-9 and J usage is TRBJ1-5; TRBD1 aligns across 9 bases. From germline, CDR1 is SEHNR and CDR2 FQNEAQ (reference sequence). The V and J ends lost 3 bases and 5 bases, in that order; junction bases with no gene match: 2. The CDR3 length is 14 residues. The CDR3 bases are TGTGCCAGCAGCTTCGGACAGGGGTATCAGCCCCAGCATTTT. Amino acid sequence: CASSFGQGYQPQHF.

This clone was observed a few times. The rearrangement uses TRBV6-4 and TRBJ1-5; 7 nucleotides line up with TRBD1. With V trimmed by 3 bases and J by 3 bases, 5 bases remained unmatched. This CDR3 contains 15 residues. Per the germline V gene, CDR1 is MRHNA and CDR2 is SNTAGT. CDR3 amino acids: CASSEMGQPNQPQHF. The CDR3 region has the DNA TGTGCCAGCAGTGAGATGGGACAGCCCAATCAGCCCCAGCATTTT.

The chain joins TRBV30 to TRBJ1-5, with 8 bases lining up with TRBD1. The CDR3 runs 13 residues. J lost 3 bases, V lost 2 bases, and 0 bases had no gene match. Germline CDR1 is GTSNPN and CDR2 is SVGIG (reference sequence). The CDR3 bases are TGTGCCTGGAGTCAGGGGGCCAATCAGCCCCAGCATTTT. The encoded protein is CAWSQGANQPQHF.

The chain couples TRBV29-1 to TRBJ2-1; D perhaps matches TRBD1 (5 bases). V was cut by 6 bases and J by 2 bases, with 14 bases left in between. Germline CDR1 reads SQVTM; CDR2 reads ANQGSEA. This CDR3 is 14 amino acids long. In nucleotides, the CDR3 is TGCAGCGTGATTGGCAGGGTGACCTACAATGAGCAGTTCTTC. Translated: CSVIGRVTYNEQFF.

The chain is built from TRBV2 and TRBJ1-4, with D unresolved. The CDR3 totals 14 residues. V dropped 7 bases and J dropped 0 bases, with 9 bases sitting between them. Germline V lookup: CDR1 SNHLY, CDR2 FYNNEI. The CDR3 bases are TGTGCCAGCAAGGAGGAAGCAACTAATGAAAAACTGTTTTTT. Its protein is CASKEEATNEKLFF.

This chain connects TRBV5-1 to TRBJ2-7, with no clear D. Trimming cost V 2 bases and J 0 bases, with 15 bases left between them. This CDR3 comprises 16 residues. The V gene's germline CDR1 is SGHRS and CDR2 YFSETQ. CDR3 sequence reads: CASSFNVLDLSYEQYF. The CDR3, as DNA: TGCGCCAGCAGCTTTAACGTTCTGGACCTCTCCTACGAGCAGTACTTC. The variable domain in full, completed from reference TRBV5-1 and TRBJ2-7, reads KAGVTQTPRYLIKTRGQQVTLSCSPISGHRSVSWYQQTPGQGLQFLFEYFSETQRNKGNFPGRFSGRQFSNSRSEMNVSTLELGDSALYLCASSFNVLDLSYEQYFGPGTRLTVT.

The V gene is TRBV14, the J gene TRBJ2-7, with D maybe TRBD2 (7 bases). This CDR3 region has 17 residues. From germline, CDR1 is SGHDN and CDR2 FVKESK. V was pared by 2 bases and J by 0 bases, with 17 bases between. This CDR3 reads CASSQLPTGGLSYEQYF. Written as DNA, the CDR3 is TGTGCCAGCAGCCAACTCCCGACGGGGGGCCTCTCCTACGAGCAGTACTTC.

This chain uses TRBV4-1 with TRBJ1-1; D is unresolved. Trimming pared 0 bases from V and 14 bases from J, leaving 16 bases between. CDR1 is MGHRA, CDR2 YSYEKL, per germline. The CDR3 contains 13 residues. CDR3 amino acids: CASSQDPGRVSFF. The CDR3 coding sequence is TGCGCCAGCAGCCAAGATCCTGGAAGGGTATCGTTCTTT.

This chain joins TRBV29-1 and TRBJ2-4; no clear D gene. The CDR3 spans 16 residues. V was cut by 4 bases and J by 0 bases, with 16 bases left in between. Germline lookup yields CDR1 SQVTM and CDR2 ANQGSEA. DNA of the CDR3: TGCAGCGTTGTCCACCATAATATCCTAGCCAAAAACATTCAGTACTTC. Translating it yields CSVVHHNILAKNIQYF. Using reference TRBV29-1 and TRBJ2-4 for the parts outside the CDR3, the full variable domain is SAVISQKPSRDICQRGTSLTIQCQVDSQVTMMFWYRQQPGQSLTLIATANQGSEATYESGFVIDKFPISRPNLTFSTLTVSNMSPEDSSIYLCSVVHHNILAKNIQYFGAGTRLSVL.